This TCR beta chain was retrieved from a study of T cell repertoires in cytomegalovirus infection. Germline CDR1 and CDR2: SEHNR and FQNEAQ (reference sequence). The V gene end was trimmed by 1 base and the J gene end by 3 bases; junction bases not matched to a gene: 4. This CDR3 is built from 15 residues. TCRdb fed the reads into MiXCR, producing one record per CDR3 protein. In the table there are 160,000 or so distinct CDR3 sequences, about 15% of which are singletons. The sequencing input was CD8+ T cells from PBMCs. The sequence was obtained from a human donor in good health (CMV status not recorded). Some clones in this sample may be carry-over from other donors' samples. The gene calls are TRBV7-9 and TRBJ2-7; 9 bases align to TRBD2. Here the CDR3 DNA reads TGTGCCAGCAGCTTAGAAGTTAGCGGGAGCTACGAGCAGTACTTC. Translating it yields CASSLEVSGSYEQYF.